The 22 T cell receptor beta chains below come from one sample, sequenced in a study of blood T cell repertoires in COVID-19 (TCRdb year 2020). Library prep was done by the immunoSEQ multiplex PCR assay. TCRdb limited this immuneACCESS table to in-frame rearrangements with V and J called. A share of clones is missing; checked studies link under half to unresolved V genes, and the rest is unexplained. This sample gives around 180,000 clones in total; about 90% of them show up just once. About 2.7% of the sample belongs to the ten largest clones. The sequenced material came from peripheral blood. The receptors come from a man in his forties with active or convalescent COVID-19.

The V gene is TRBV5-8, the J gene TRBJ2-1, with TRBD1 matching 10 bases. The germline CDR1 and CDR2 sequences are SGHTS and YDEGEE. The CDR3 has 15 residues. The V and J ends lost 5 bases and 6 bases, in that order; junction bases with no gene match: 8. For the CDR3, the DNA is TGTGCCAGCAGGCCCCGGGACAGGGGCCCCAATGAGCAGTTCTTC. This sequence encodes CASRPRDRGPNEQFF.

The chain employs TRBV11-2 and TRBJ2-1; TRBD2 matches at 14 bases. Germline trimming cut 11 bases from V and 5 bases from J; bases unmatched to any gene: 2. The CDR3 totals 13 residues. Per germline, CDR1 SGHAT and CDR2 FQNNGV. In DNA, the CDR3 is TGTGCCGGGACTAGCGGGGGCCACAATGAGCAGTTCTTC. Protein: CAGTSGGHNEQFF.

The V call is TRBV6-5, the J call TRBJ1-1; D not resolved. This CDR3 is 13 amino acids long. The V gene lost 7 bases and the J gene lost 0 bases, with 9 bases spanning the gap. Germline V gives CDR1 MNHEY, CDR2 SVGAGI. The DNA for the CDR3 is TGTGCCAGCACCTCTTTAATGAACACTGAAGCTTTCTTT. It encodes CASTSLMNTEAFF.

This clone was detected once. The V and J genes are TRBV18 and TRBJ2-7, with D possibly TRBD2 on 6 matching bases. This CDR3 spans 17 amino acids. Germline assignment: CDR1 KGHSH and CDR2 LQKENI. The V gene lost 1 base and the J gene lost 2 bases, with 18 bases spanning the gap. The CDR3 nucleotides read TGTGCCAGCTCACCACTTTCCGGAGCGGGCATTCCCTACGAGCAGTACTTC. It codes for CASSPLSGAGIPYEQYF.

The CDR3 spells CASSLGGTGRSPLHF. CDR3 sequence (DNA): TGTGCCAGCAGCTTAGGGGGCACTGGGAGGTCACCCCTCCACTTT. This rearrangement joins TRBV11-2 to TRBJ1-6; weak D call: TRBD1 (5 bases). The V gene lost 1 base and the J gene lost 10 bases, with 14 bases spanning the gap. Germline V gene lookup returns CDR1 SGHAT and CDR2 FQNNGV. This CDR3 is 15 amino acids long.

This clone was found once. The chain uses TRBV7-8 and TRBJ2-1, with TRBD1 matching 10 bases. Per germline, CDR1 SGHVS and CDR2 FQNEAQ. With 2 bases clipped from V and 6 bases from J, the junction kept 16 bases outside the gene matches. This CDR3 has 19 amino acids. In DNA form, the CDR3 reads TGTGCCAGCAGCTTATCCCGGGACAGGGGTCGTAGGAGTGGCAATGAGCAGTTCTTC. Protein sequence: CASSLSRDRGRRSGNEQFF.

The chain uses TRBV10-1 and TRBJ1-5, with D possibly matching TRBD1 (6 bases). Trimming pared 7 bases from V and 5 bases from J, leaving 15 bases between. The CDR3 runs 14 residues. Germline CDR1 reads WNHNN; CDR2 reads SYGVQD (reference sequence). CDR3 nucleotide sequence: TGCGCCAGCACTATACAGGGTTTTCATCAGCCCCAGCATTTT. It specifies CASTIQGFHQPQHF.

The CDR3 region is CAWSGLGTVTNEKLFF. CDR3 DNA: TGTGCCTGGAGTGGACTTGGGACAGTTACTAATGAAAAACTGTTTTTT. This chain uses TRBV30 with TRBJ1-4, with 7 bases fitting TRBD1. Germline V gene data show CDR1 as GTSNPN and CDR2 as SVGIG (reference sequence). J was trimmed by 2 bases and V by 1 base; bases with no gene match: 7. CDR3 size: 16 residues.

V and J are TRBV7-2 and TRBJ1-5, with a weak D call TRBD1 (6 bases). Germline values: CDR1 SGHTA, CDR2 FQGNSA. V lost 4 bases to trimming and J lost 6 bases, with 13 bases between them. The CDR3 has 14 amino acids. CDR3 coding DNA: TGTGCCAGCAGCTCCCCGCAGGGGAGTCAGCCCCAGCATTTT. Amino acids: CASSSPQGSQPQHF. The whole variable domain, remainder taken from reference TRBV7-2 and TRBJ1-5, is GAGVSQSPSNKVTEKGKDVELRCDPISGHTALYWYRQSLGQGLEFLIYFQGNSAPDKSGLPSDRFSAERTGGSVSTLTIQRTQQEDSAVYLCASSSPQGSQPQHFGDGTRLSIL.

The genes are TRBV7-9 and TRBJ2-5; TRBD1 matches at 9 bases. CDR3 size: 13 residues. The junction had 2 bases not matched to a gene; V was cut back by 4 bases and J by 5 bases. CDR1 SEHNR and CDR2 FQNEAQ come from the germline V gene (reference sequence). The CDR3 loop is CASSSQGAETQYF. The CDR3 coding sequence is TGTGCCAGCAGCTCACAGGGGGCTGAGACCCAGTACTTC.

The chain couples TRBV6-2 or TRBV6-3 to TRBJ2-7; D is unclear. Per germline, CDR1 MNHEY and CDR2 SVGEGT. The CDR3 extends over 12 amino acids. The V gene lost 2 bases and the J gene lost 9 bases, with 11 bases spanning the gap. CDR3 protein: CASSYTQRMQYF. The CDR3 region has the DNA TGTGCCAGCAGTTACACACAAAGAATGCAGTACTTC.

V usage is TRBV4-2 and J usage is TRBJ2-1, with TRBD2 matching over 8 bases. The germline V gene encodes CDR1 LGHNA and CDR2 YNFKEQ. This CDR3 contains 17 residues. V was clipped by 1 base and J by 0 bases; unmatched bases: 5. This CDR3 is CASSQALSGGSYNEQFF. The CDR3, as DNA: TGTGCCAGCAGCCAAGCTCTCAGCGGGGGCTCCTACAATGAGCAGTTCTTC.

This clone occurred a few times. The chain carries TRBV3-1 (or the pseudogene TRBV3-2) and TRBJ1-3; D ambiguous. Trimming left V 2 bases short and J 4 bases short, with 12 bases between. Germline V lookup: CDR1 LGHDT, CDR2 YNNKEL (reference sequence). This CDR3 is built from 15 residues. The DNA for the CDR3 is TGTGCCAGCAGCCAATCTCTGGGCCTCGGAAACACCATATATTTT. Translation: CASSQSLGLGNTIYF.

The chain employs TRBV3-1 (or the pseudogene TRBV3-2) and TRBJ2-5; 10 bases match TRBD2. CDR1 and CDR2 (germline): LGHDT, YNNKEL (reference sequence). The ends lost 1 base at V and 7 bases at J; junction bases unmatched: 12. The CDR3 runs to 17 residues. CDR3 DNA: TGTGCCAGCAGCCAAGTCGTACTAGCGGGGAGGGGTGGGACCCAGTACTTC. It specifies CASSQVVLAGRGGTQYF.

The rearrangement joins TRBV11-2 to TRBJ1-2; D gene ambiguous. Germline V gene data show CDR1 as SGHAT and CDR2 as FQNNGV. The CDR3 is 15 residues long. V lost 0 bases to trimming and J lost 1 base, with 9 bases between them. The CDR3 is CASSLDLGSNYGYTF. CDR3 in DNA: TGTGCCAGCAGCTTAGATCTGGGCAGTAACTATGGCTACACCTTC.

CDR3: CASSRERQGSSEAFF. In nucleotides, the CDR3 is TGCGCCAGCAGCCGGGAAAGACAGGGGAGTTCTGAAGCTTTCTTT. The chain carries TRBV5-1 and TRBJ1-1; 8 bases match TRBD1. Per germline, CDR1 SGHRS and CDR2 YFSETQ. V dropped 4 bases and J dropped 6; count of bases not matched to a gene: 11. The CDR3 has 15 amino acids.

The chain recombines TRBV6-6 with TRBJ1-2; a weak D match, TRBD1 (6 bases). The CDR3 runs to 16 residues. Germline CDR1 reads MNHNY; CDR2 reads SVGAGI (reference sequence). V was clipped by 0 bases and J by 0 bases, with 11 bases between them. The CDR3, as DNA: TGTGCCAGCAGTTACTCTAGGGACACTTCTAACTATGGCTACACCTTC. Translation gives CASSYSRDTSNYGYTF.

This chain joins TRBV5-1 and TRBJ1-1; 8 positions match TRBD1. V lost 0 bases to trimming and J lost 6 bases; unmatched junction nucleotides: 10. Germline lookup yields CDR1 SGHRS and CDR2 YFSETQ. The CDR3 runs 16 residues. CDR3 DNA: TGCGCCAGCAGCTTGGCCGTGGTTCAGGGGGCGGCTGAAGCTTTCTTT. Protein: CASSLAVVQGAAEAFF.

The gene calls are TRBV5-6 and TRBJ1-1; D unresolved. CDR3 size: 15 residues. Trimming took 4 bases from V and 13 from J, leaving 26 bases between them. In germline, CDR1 is SGHDT, CDR2 YYEEEE. DNA of the CDR3: TGTGCCAGCAGCCCCTTTGTATCGGCGCATAGCCCTGTTTTCTTT. It is translated as CASSPFVSAHSPVFF. Filled out from reference TRBV5-6 and TRBJ1-1, the complete variable domain reads DAGVTQSPTHLIKTRGQQVTLRCSPKSGHDTVSWYQQALGQGPQFIFQYYEEEERQRGNFPDRFSGHQFPNYSSELNVNALLLGDSALYLCASSPFVSAHSPVFFGQGTRLTVV.

The rearrangement links TRBV28 to TRBJ2-2, with 7 positions matching TRBD1. CDR3 size: 14 residues. J gave up 3 bases and V 8 bases, and 6 bases lay outside the gene matches. Germline V gene sequence: CDR1 MDHEN, CDR2 SYDVKM. CDR3 coding DNA: TGTGCCAGCGCATCACAGGGGTACACCGGGGAGCTGTTTTTT. It codes for CASASQGYTGELFF.

This clone came up once. The chain joins TRBV28 to TRBJ2-7; D possibly corresponds to TRBD1 (7 bases). Germline V gives CDR1 MDHEN, CDR2 SYDVKM. The CDR3 runs 16 residues. With 6 bases removed from V and 4 bases from J, the gap between germline ends came to 22 bases. The CDR3 coding sequence is TGTGCCAGCAGCGCAGCGAGGGCCAGGGGGGAATACGAGCAGTACTTC. Residues: CASSAARARGEYEQYF.

The chain links TRBV5-6 to TRBJ2-3, with TRBD2 identical over 12 bases. V shed 4 bases, J shed 2 bases, and the junction held 8 bases outside the gene matches. This CDR3 is 17 amino acids long. CDR1 is SGHDT, CDR2 YYEEEE, per germline. DNA for the CDR3: TGTGCCAGCAGCCATCCTAGCGGGGGGGAGATCACAGATACGCAGTATTTT. Its translation: CASSHPSGGEITDTQYF.